This TCR beta chain was captured by sequencing in a study of blood T cells in healthy people across ages (dated by TCRdb to the mid-2010s). In the study overall: In model experiments, template switching captured roughly one uniquely barcoded TCR beta cDNA molecule for every two T cells. To track age-related changes in TCR beta repertoire diversity, the study relied on deep sequencing normalized with unique cDNA molecular identifiers. The donors were divided into four age groups: young (average around 16 years), middle-aged (around 41), aged (about 62) and long-lived (roughly 88). Two additional independent replicas of 1 million unique cDNA reads from the same blood draw were analyzed for two donors (one aged 18 to 30 and one aged 80 or older). What the research found in general, with its limitations: Bulk unsorted PBMC profiling prevented conclusive comparison of naive and antigen-experienced compartments. There was a strong correlation between observed TCR beta diversity and the percentage of naive T cells measured by flow cytometry. Observed TCR beta diversity per million T cells fell roughly linearly with age, and a significant reduction was already apparent by age roughly 40. Compared with the aged group, more naive CD4+ T cells, fewer expanded clones and increased TCR diversity were shown by the long-lived group, suggesting age selection. The CMV infection status of donors was not known, potentially confounding age-related changes in expanded clonotypes. Estimates of total diversity based on one million sequenced T cells were regarded as lower bounds and as underestimates.

This clonotype was observed a handful of times. It lacks a known antigen. Nothing much larger sits one base from this clone, and base qualities are not available. From V the trimming removes 4 bases and from J it removes 2 bases, while the gene matches leave 8 bases of the junction unaccounted for. The CDR3 contains 15 residues, cysteine and phenylalanine counted. The DNA shown is the 45-base CDR3, in frame from base 1. According to the germline V gene (reference sequence), CDR1 reads MNHEY and CDR2 reads SMNVEV. The approximately 41 donors, aged 6 to 90 years, were systemically healthy Caucasian individuals from Russia. Ten milliliters of peripheral blood were drawn from each donor into EDTA-treated Vacutainer tubes. Ficoll-Paque density-gradient centrifugation was used to isolate PBMCs, with at least 6.5 million per sample. Trizol reagent was used to extract total RNA from PBMCs, with at least 5.5 micrograms per sample. The percentages of naive CD45RAhigh/CD27high T cells were determined by flow cytometry on a PBMC aliquot from every donor.

The library was generated by 5' RACE. Reads for this sample came from an Illumina HiSeq 2500. A second PCR of 7 to 11 cycles was performed with a sample-barcoded 5' primer and a J-beta primer mix. A unique molecular identifier was introduced onto each TCR beta cDNA molecule by a template-switch 5' adaptor carrying 12 random nucleotides. Each sample yielded at least 2.5 million CDR3-containing paired-end reads. First-strand cDNA was synthesized from all RNA with the Mint cDNA synthesis kit, primed by a TRBC-specific oligonucleotide. After uracil-DNA glycosylase treatment, a first 18-cycle PCR used universal primers M1SS and BC2_uni_R on all cDNA. Concerning the study's data processing: For normalization, 1 million high-quality reads, each with a distinct molecular identifier, were randomly selected from each sample. Instead of being binned into consensus sequences, reads that shared molecular identifiers were thrown out. MiTCR, set to a Q25 quality threshold and the strictest error-elimination algorithm, was used for CDR3 identification, clonotype clustering and error correction. A nonparametric unseen species model with Euler transformation was used to estimate lower-bound total TCR beta diversity. TCRdb reworked the public reads: Q25 trimming with fastp, MiXCR clone assembly, productive beta chains retained. Rows with a matching CDR3 protein are joined into one entry that keeps the most common DNA and genes. The V and J calls reflect TCRdb's pipeline rather than the authors' work. In all, the sample holds roughly 550,000 distinct CDR3 sequences, and less than 25% of those were seen once. The top ten constitute under 9% of the sample.

This sample also appeared in a second study, on T cells of mothers and their children. Drawing on the second study: Nine systemically healthy Caucasian individuals served as donors, namely three mothers together with their six children. cDNA synthesis consumed the entire amount of extracted RNA, loaded at around 1.5 ug RNA in each 15 ul reaction. In the second PCR, the M1S primer added sample barcodes and 2-4 random nucleotides. Over 9 million TCR beta CDR3 reads came from each mother, compared with millions of reads from each child. Thymic selection shapes the output of TCR recombination in a similar way in related and unrelated pairs, and inherited differences have a minor effect. Normalized repertoire overlap was always slightly but never significantly higher in related than unrelated mother-child pairs. No persistent microchimeric T cell clones were detected, at a sensitivity of around 97 clones per million clonotypes. In the study, deep NGS was used to compare the TCR beta repertoires of mothers and children, and features distinguishing related mother-child pairs from unrelated individuals were sought. The mean age was 40 +/- 4 years for the mothers and about 12 +/- 4 years for the children. After adapters were ligated using NEBNext reagents, the libraries underwent 100+100 nt paired-end sequencing on an Illumina HiSeq 2000. To avoid cross-contamination, the mother libraries and the child libraries were prepared a month apart and sequenced in separate runs. For each donor, somewhere between roughly 450,000 and 2,100,000 distinct TCR beta clonotypes were identified. Naive TCR beta clonotypes were estimated from low-frequency clonotypes matched to each donor's FACS-determined naive share, without sorting.

This receptor was taken from a boy aged 5-17 years in good health. The rearranged segments are TRBV27 and TRBJ2-7, and TRBD2 aligns with 7 junction nucleotides. The sequenced sample was blood. The CDR3 region: CASSSFAGVTYEQYF. At the DNA level, the sequence is TGTGCCAGCAGTTCCTTCGCGGGAGTCACCTACGAGCAGTACTTC.